A single sample is the source of the 7 T cell receptor beta chains below, sequenced in a study of shared clonotypes between healthy human individuals. Produced via immunoSEQ multiplex PCR; TCRdb's table is partial and in-frame only. The repertoire holds more than 2,000,000 clones, around nine tenths seen once, with roughly 0.15% in the top ten. The source material was naive CD4+ T cells sorted from blood. As for subset: CD45RA+ positively selected. The origin of the receptors is a man younger than 35 in good health.

The J gene is TRBJ2-1, the V gene TRBV10-1; 8 bases are shared with TRBD2. The CDR3 sequence is 16 residues long. With 0 bases clipped from V and 2 bases from J, the junction kept 3 bases outside the gene matches. Per the germline V gene, CDR1 is WNHNN and CDR2 is SYGVQD (reference sequence). The CDR3 here is CASSESTGGPYNEQFF. The CDR3 DNA follows: TGCGCCAGCAGTGAGTCCACGGGAGGGCCCTACAATGAGCAGTTCTTC.

This sequence joins TRBV7-9 and TRBJ1-1, with D maybe TRBD1 (5 bases). Trimming removed 0 bases at V and 0 bases at J, with 11 bases between. The CDR3 contains 16 residues. CDR1 SEHNR and CDR2 FQNEAQ come from the germline V gene (reference sequence). CDR3 sequence reads: CASSLALTGLNTEAFF. Here the CDR3 DNA reads TGTGCCAGCAGCTTAGCTCTAACAGGATTGAACACTGAAGCTTTCTTT.

CDR3 residues: CAWRDTGQTNEKLFF. The CDR3 DNA follows: TGTGCCTGGAGGGATACGGGACAAACTAATGAAAAACTGTTTTTT. The chain is built from TRBV30 and TRBJ1-4; a weak D match, TRBD1 (6 bases). The V gene's germline CDR1 is GTSNPN and CDR2 SVGIG (reference sequence). The CDR3 contains 15 residues. Trimming shortened V by 3 bases and J by 1 base, and 12 bases separated the two germline ends.

This rearrangement joins TRBV5-4 to TRBJ2-3, with 7 bases matching TRBD1. With V trimmed by 6 bases and J by 3 bases, 7 bases remained unmatched. The CDR3 length is 14 residues. Germline CDR1 reads SGHNT; CDR2 reads YYREEE (reference sequence). CDR3 DNA: TGTGCCAGCACGACAGGGACCGTTACAGATACGCAGTATTTT. Translating gives CASTTGTVTDTQYF.

The rearrangement uses TRBV11-2 and TRBJ1-5, with 9 bases lining up with TRBD1. CDR1 SGHAT and CDR2 FQNNGV come from the germline V gene. J gave up 3 bases and V 4 bases, and 13 bases lay outside the gene matches. The CDR3 contains 18 residues. This chain's CDR3 is CASSSRRDRVIFNQPQHF. The CDR3 nucleotides are TGTGCCAGCAGCTCGAGGAGGGACAGGGTTATCTTCAATCAGCCCCAGCATTTT.

The chain is built from TRBV5-4 and TRBJ2-7, with TRBD1 matching over 7 bases. The CDR3 is 13 residues long. V lost 4 bases to trimming and J lost 3 bases; unmatched junction nucleotides: 4. The germline V gene encodes CDR1 SGHNT and CDR2 YYREEE (reference sequence). CDR3 region: CASSPWDSYEQYF. The DNA of the CDR3 is TGTGCCAGCAGCCCATGGGACAGCTACGAGCAGTACTTC.

Details on this clone: The junction does not match germline at one end; this may be a read error. This rearrangement joins TRBV11-2 to TRBJ1-6; no clear D gene. This CDR3 is 14 amino acids long. In germline, CDR1 is SGHAT, CDR2 FQNNGV. The CDR3, as DNA: TGCGCCAGCAGCCAAGAGGCGGGGAATTCACCCCTCCACTTT. It specifies CASSQEAGNSPLHF.